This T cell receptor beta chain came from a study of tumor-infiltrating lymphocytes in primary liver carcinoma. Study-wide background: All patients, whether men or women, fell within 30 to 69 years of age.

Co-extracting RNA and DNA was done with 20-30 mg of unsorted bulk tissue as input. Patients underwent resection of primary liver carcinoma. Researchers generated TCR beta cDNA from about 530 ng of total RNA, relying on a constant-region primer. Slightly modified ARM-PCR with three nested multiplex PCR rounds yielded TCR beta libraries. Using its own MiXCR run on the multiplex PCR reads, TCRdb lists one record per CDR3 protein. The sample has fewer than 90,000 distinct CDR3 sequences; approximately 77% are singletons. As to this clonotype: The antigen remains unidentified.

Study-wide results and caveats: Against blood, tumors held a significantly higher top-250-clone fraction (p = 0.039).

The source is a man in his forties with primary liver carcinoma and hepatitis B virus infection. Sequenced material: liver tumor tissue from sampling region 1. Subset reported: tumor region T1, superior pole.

In nucleotides, the CDR3 is TGTGCCAGCAGCTTACCCCTTGCGGGAGCGGGGGAGACCCAGTACTTC. Translating it yields CASSLPLAGAGETQYF. The chain carries TRBV7-6 and TRBJ2-5; 7 nucleotides align to TRBD2. J was trimmed by 5 bases and V by 2 bases; bases with no gene match: 11. This CDR3 comprises 16 residues. Germline lookup yields CDR1 SGHVS and CDR2 FNYEAQ.